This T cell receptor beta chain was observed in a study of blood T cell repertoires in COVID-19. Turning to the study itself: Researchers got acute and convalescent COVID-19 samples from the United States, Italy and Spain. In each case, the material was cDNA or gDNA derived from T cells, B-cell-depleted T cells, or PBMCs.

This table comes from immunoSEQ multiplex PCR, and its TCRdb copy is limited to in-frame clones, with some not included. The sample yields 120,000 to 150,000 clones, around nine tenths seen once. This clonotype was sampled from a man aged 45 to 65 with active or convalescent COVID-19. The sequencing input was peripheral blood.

The CDR3 region is CASSRDRDSNQPQHF. CDR3 nucleotides: TGTGCCAGCAGCCGGGACAGAGATAGCAATCAGCCCCAGCATTTT. This sequence joins TRBV27 and TRBJ1-5, with 7 bases that match TRBD1. This CDR3 is built from 15 residues. From germline, CDR1 is MNHEY and CDR2 SMNVEV (reference sequence). The J segment lost 0 bases and the V segment lost 6 bases, leaving 5 bases of the junction unmatched.